This TCR beta chain appears in the sequencing data of a study of blood T cell repertoires in COVID-19. Study-level information: The United States, Italy and Spain were the sources of the acute and convalescent COVID-19 samples. The analysed material was cDNA or gDNA that came from T cells, B-cell-depleted T cells, or PBMCs.

From germline, CDR1 is SGHRS and CDR2 YFSETQ. The ends lost 0 bases at V and 7 bases at J; junction bases unmatched: 6. The CDR3 spans 14 residues. In the original processing: Amplifying reference gene primers gave estimates of nucleated cell counts. This table comes from immunoSEQ multiplex PCR, and its TCRdb copy is limited to in-frame clones, with some not included. The DNA was the basis for D and trimming; V, J and clone size are from that table. The sample contains more than 80,000 clones, over 80% of which appear only once. Source material: peripheral blood. The chain recombines TRBV5-1 with TRBJ1-1; 7 bases map to TRBD1. This TCR was recovered from a woman of 80 years or more with active or convalescent COVID-19. The DNA of the CDR3 is TGCGCCAGCAGCTTGGGGGGACAGTTAATTGAAGCTTTCTTT. Protein sequence: CASSLGGQLIEAFF.